These 27 T cell receptor beta chains originate from one sample sequenced in a study of T cells expressing NK-cell markers. TCRdb re-called the 5' RACE reads and catalogs CDR3 proteins one per entry, DNA excluded. Across about 390,000 distinct CDR3 sequences, the top ten clones capture about 10% of the sample. Specimen: blood T cells: a sorted CD56 or NKG2C T cell subset, CD4+ or CD8+ T cells, or bulk PBMC T cells (not recorded which). These receptors were collected from a woman in her forties or fifties in good health.

The chain's CDR3 is CASSPRGTGLTDTQYF. The chain joins TRBV19 to TRBJ2-3; TCRdb calls TRBD1, which cannot be checked without DNA. This CDR3 has 16 residues. Per germline, CDR1 LNHDA and CDR2 SQIVND (reference sequence).

The rearrangement joins TRBV15 to TRBJ2-2. Germline loops: CDR1 LNHNV, CDR2 YYDKDF (reference sequence). The CDR3 loop spans 12 amino acids. The CDR3 spells CATSIGPGELFF.

The chain uses TRBV6-1 and TRBJ2-6; with no DNA, the TCRdb D assignment of TRBD1 cannot be verified. This CDR3 region has 17 residues. Germline V gene lookup returns CDR1 MNHNS and CDR2 SASEGT. CDR3 in amino acids: CASSEDRVDSGANVLTF.

CDR3 residues: CASSYSRVFPYNEQFF. The chain combines TRBV6-2 or TRBV6-3 with TRBJ2-1. CDR1 is MNHEY and CDR2 is SVGEGT in the germline V gene. CDR3 size: 16 residues.

J is TRBJ2-2 and V is TRBV20-1; without DNA, the TCRdb call of TRBD2 cannot be checked. Germline CDR1 DFQATT, CDR2 SNEGSKA (reference sequence). This CDR3 has 16 amino acids. CDR3 protein: CSAPVPGLGVTGELFF.

The V call is TRBV19, the J call TRBJ2-1; TCRdb reports TRBD1, a call that lacks DNA to check it against. CDR1 is LNHDA and CDR2 is SQIVND in the germline V gene (reference sequence). The CDR3 spans 13 residues. The CDR3 reads CASRANLQEGQFF.

This chain links TRBV28 with TRBJ2-1; TCRdb picks TRBD2, but there is no DNA to check that call. There are 12 residues in the CDR3. The germline CDR1 and CDR2 sequences are MDHEN and SYDVKM. The CDR3 loop reads CASRPRRVEQFF.

The chain couples TRBV15 to TRBJ1-2; TCRdb lists TRBD1, though no DNA is available to test this call. The CDR3 extends over 16 amino acids. CDR1 and CDR2 (germline): LNHNV, YYDKDF (reference sequence). The CDR3 sequence: CATSSIGGVYPYGYTF. The full variable domain, its missing parts supplied by reference TRBV15 and TRBJ1-2, is DAMVIQNPRYQVTQFGKPVTLSCSQTLNHNVMYWYQQKSSQAPKLLFHYYDKDFNNEADTPDNFQSRRPNTSFCFLDIRSPGLGDTAMYLCATSSIGGVYPYGYTFGSGTRLTVV.

The chain couples TRBV10-2 to TRBJ2-1; no DNA is available, so the TRBD1 call from TCRdb remains unchecked. From germline, CDR1 is WSHSY and CDR2 SAAADI. This CDR3 contains 15 residues. CDR3 region: CASSESGTWGDEQFF.

J is TRBJ1-5 and V is TRBV6-2 or TRBV6-3. There are 14 residues in the CDR3. CDR1 is MNHEY, CDR2 SVGEGT, per germline. The CDR3 region is CASSYSRLNQPQHF.

The V gene is TRBV20-1, the J gene TRBJ2-2; with no DNA, the TCRdb D assignment of TRBD2 cannot be verified. The CDR3 has 15 residues. Germline-derived CDR1 and CDR2 are DFQATT and SNEGSKA (reference sequence). CDR3 residues: CSASHGWESTGELFF.

The chain is built from TRBV29-1 and TRBJ2-1; TCRdb proposes TRBD2, but this gene call is untestable without DNA. Germline CDR1 SQVTM, CDR2 ANQGSEA. There are 18 residues in the CDR3. The CDR3 here is CSVENRGSGRGSYNEQFF.

CDR3 residues: CASSQGTSGYGGFF. This rearrangement joins TRBV3-1 to TRBJ2-1; TCRdb's D call, TRBD2, is unchecked because there is no DNA. Germline V lookup: CDR1 LGHDT, CDR2 YNNKEL (reference sequence). The CDR3 is 14 amino acids.

This chain connects TRBV5-1 to TRBJ2-4; TCRdb's D gene call, TRBD1, goes unchecked for lack of DNA. CDR1 and CDR2 (germline): SGHRS, YFSETQ. The CDR3 loop spans 14 amino acids. CDR3 sequence reads: CASSLGTGVNIQYF.

J is TRBJ2-7 and V is TRBV20-1; the TRBD2 assignment by TCRdb is unverifiable without DNA. Germline CDR1 is DFQATT and CDR2 is SNEGSKA (reference sequence). This CDR3 has 13 residues. CDR3 in amino acids: CSAGPLFPYEQYF.

This chain uses TRBV12-3 or TRBV12-4 with TRBJ2-1; the D gene TCRdb calls, TRBD2, cannot be checked with no DNA. This CDR3 region has 15 residues. The CDR3 is CASSMTSGRAREQFF.

The V gene is TRBV4-1, the J gene TRBJ1-2; TCRdb reports TRBD1, a call that lacks DNA to check it against. Germline CDR1 and CDR2: MGHRA and YSYEKL. The CDR3 is 16 residues long. The CDR3: CASSQGPGQGERGYTF.

This chain connects TRBV25-1 to TRBJ1-5; TCRdb indicates TRBD1, and absent DNA this call remains unverified. The length of the CDR3 is 15 residues. From germline, CDR1 is MGHDK and CDR2 SYGVNS. CDR3: CASSGTGESNQPQHF. Full variable domain (outside the CDR3, taken from reference TRBV25-1 and TRBJ1-5): EADIYQTPRYLVIGTGKKITLECSQTMGHDKMYWYQQDPGMELHLIHYSYGVNSTEKGDLSSESTVSRIRTEHFPLTLESARPSHTSQYLCASSGTGESNQPQHFGDGTRLSIL.

The rearrangement joins TRBV12-3 or TRBV12-4 to TRBJ2-3; TCRdb gives TRBD2 as the D gene, but with no DNA this cannot be confirmed. CDR3 length: 15 residues. The CDR3 protein is CASRTLAGGSDTQYF.

The V call is TRBV6-2 or TRBV6-3, the J call TRBJ2-1; checking the TCRdb D call of TRBD1 is not possible without DNA. The CDR3 is made up of 13 amino acids. Per germline, CDR1 MNHEY and CDR2 SVGEGT. The CDR3 is CASRQTGTHEQFF.

The V gene is TRBV29-1, the J gene TRBJ2-7; no DNA is available, so the TRBD1 call from TCRdb remains unchecked. Germline CDR1 reads SQVTM; CDR2 reads ANQGSEA. This CDR3 spans 11 amino acids. Here the CDR3 reads CSVGQSYEQYF.

This chain connects TRBV5-1 to TRBJ1-1. The CDR3 is 13 residues long. Germline V gives CDR1 SGHRS, CDR2 YFSETQ. CDR3 amino acids: CASSIGMNTEAFF. Looking up the rest from reference TRBV5-1 and TRBJ1-1 gives the full variable domain: KAGVTQTPRYLIKTRGQQVTLSCSPISGHRSVSWYQQTPGQGLQFLFEYFSETQRNKGNFPGRFSGRQFSNSRSEMNVSTLELGDSALYLCASSIGMNTEAFFGQGTRLTVV.

The chain carries TRBV5-1 and TRBJ1-2; without DNA, the TCRdb call of TRBD1 cannot be checked. The CDR3 sequence is 14 residues long. CDR1 SGHRS and CDR2 YFSETQ come from the germline V gene. CDR3 sequence reads: CASSSSQSLDGYTF.

The J gene is TRBJ2-3, the V gene TRBV15; TCRdb proposes TRBD2, but this gene call is untestable without DNA. Germline V gives CDR1 LNHNV, CDR2 YYDKDF (reference sequence). This CDR3 has 16 amino acids. The CDR3 loop is CATSRDSVVLGDTQYF.

The chain employs TRBV29-1 and TRBJ2-5; checking the TCRdb D call of TRBD1 is not possible without DNA. Per germline, CDR1 SQVTM and CDR2 ANQGSEA. The CDR3 has 14 amino acids. CDR3 sequence reads: CSGCRGDRAETQYF.

This chain joins TRBV7-8 and TRBJ2-3; TCRdb indicates TRBD2, and absent DNA this call remains unverified. The CDR3 sequence is 17 residues long. Germline V CDR1 and CDR2: SGHVS, FQNEAQ. The CDR3 sequence: CASSLVLAGASTDTQYF.

This chain links TRBV12-3 or TRBV12-4 with TRBJ2-7; the D call of TRBD1 rests on TCRdb alone, since no DNA is present to check it. The CDR3 is 15 residues long. The CDR3 loop is CASSPLDRGLGEQYF.